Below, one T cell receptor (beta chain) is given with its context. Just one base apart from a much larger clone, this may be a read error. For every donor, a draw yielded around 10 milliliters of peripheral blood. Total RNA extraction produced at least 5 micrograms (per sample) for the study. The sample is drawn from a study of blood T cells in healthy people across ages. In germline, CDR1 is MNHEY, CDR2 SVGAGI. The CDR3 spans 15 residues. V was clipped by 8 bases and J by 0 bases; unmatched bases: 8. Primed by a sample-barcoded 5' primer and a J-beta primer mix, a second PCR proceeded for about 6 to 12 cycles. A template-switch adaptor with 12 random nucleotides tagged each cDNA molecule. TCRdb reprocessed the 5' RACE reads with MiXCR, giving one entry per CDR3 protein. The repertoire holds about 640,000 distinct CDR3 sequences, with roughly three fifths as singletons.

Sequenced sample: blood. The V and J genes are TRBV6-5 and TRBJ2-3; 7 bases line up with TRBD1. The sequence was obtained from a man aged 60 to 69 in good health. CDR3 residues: CASRRTGLSTDTQYF. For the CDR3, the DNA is TGTGCCAGCCGAAGGACAGGCCTTAGCACAGATACGCAGTATTTT.